This T cell receptor beta chain was obtained from a study of beta chain features in type 1 diabetes. All of the isolated RNA was reverse transcribed, so expressed TCRB transcripts were sequenced. Sequenced naive, central memory and regulatory T cell samples produced an average of about 3.57 million reads. Sequencing used immunoSEQ multiplex PCR; TCRdb keeps in-frame clones, though not all of them. The repertoire consists of more than 550,000 clones, with more than 13% occurring once and the leading ten covering nearly 0.04%. Using CD45RO/CCR7/CD25/CD127/CD95/CD27, CD4+ naive, central memory, regulatory and stem cell-like memory cells were sorted. Purities in excess of 98% were seen in all sorted populations. The CDR3 loop spans 13 amino acids. The V gene's germline CDR1 is SGHAT and CDR2 FQNNGV. V was pared by 3 bases and J by 5 bases, with 7 bases between. This clone was counted only a few times. Its target is unknown.

Study outcomes and limitations: TCRB CDR3s were moderately but significantly shorter in Type 1 diabetes patients in all four CD4+ subsets. HLA effects on TCRB rearrangement stayed unresolved here.

The chain recombines TRBV11-2 with TRBJ2-2, with D possibly being TRBD2 (6 bases). The sample taken for sequencing was naive CD4+ T cells from blood. The sequence derives from a man between 18 and 35 years old with type 1 diabetes. CDR3 loop: CASSFGTTGELFF. The CDR3 DNA reads TGTGCCAGCAGCTTCGGGACTACCGGGGAGCTGTTTTTT. The full variable domain, its missing parts supplied by reference TRBV11-2 and TRBJ2-2, is EAGVAQSPRYKIIEKRQSVAFWCNPISGHATLYWYQQILGQGPKLLIQFQNNGVVDDSQLPKDRFSAERLKGVDSTLKIQPAKLEDSAVYLCASSFGTTGELFFGEGSRLTVL.